The text below deals with one TCR beta chain. Antigen specificity is unknown. This specimen belongs to a study of cytomegalovirus exposure and HLA in healthy donors. The overall study: The approximately 130 validation repertoires matched the roughly 650 first-cohort repertoires in platform, a later analysis reported.

Study-level results: Cytomegalovirus-associated TCR beta chains were listed, numbering more than 150. Subsequent analysis found a tendency for first-cohort TCR clusters to co-occur within the roughly 130 validation repertoires. The CMV antigen specificity of a few CMV-associated chains was confirmed through in vitro analysis.

TCRdb keeps only in-frame clones here, not all; method: immunoSEQ multiplex PCR. The table records tens of thousands of clones, 94% of them present only once. J lost 7 bases, V lost 1 base, and 10 bases had no gene match. Germline V gene lookup returns CDR1 SGHRS and CDR2 YFSETQ. The CDR3 is made up of 15 amino acids. The sequence was obtained from a man between 18 and 35 years old in good health and CMV-seropositive. Sequencing used PBMCs. V and J are TRBV5-1 and TRBJ1-1, with 7 bases aligning to TRBD1. The chain's CDR3 is CASSLSFPGQNEAFF. CDR3 DNA sequence: TGCGCCAGCAGCTTGTCGTTTCCGGGACAGAATGAAGCTTTCTTT. Together with reference TRBV5-1 and TRBJ1-1, the CDR3 gives the full variable domain: KAGVTQTPRYLIKTRGQQVTLSCSPISGHRSVSWYQQTPGQGLQFLFEYFSETQRNKGNFPGRFSGRQFSNSRSEMNVSTLELGDSALYLCASSLSFPGQNEAFFGQGTRLTVV.